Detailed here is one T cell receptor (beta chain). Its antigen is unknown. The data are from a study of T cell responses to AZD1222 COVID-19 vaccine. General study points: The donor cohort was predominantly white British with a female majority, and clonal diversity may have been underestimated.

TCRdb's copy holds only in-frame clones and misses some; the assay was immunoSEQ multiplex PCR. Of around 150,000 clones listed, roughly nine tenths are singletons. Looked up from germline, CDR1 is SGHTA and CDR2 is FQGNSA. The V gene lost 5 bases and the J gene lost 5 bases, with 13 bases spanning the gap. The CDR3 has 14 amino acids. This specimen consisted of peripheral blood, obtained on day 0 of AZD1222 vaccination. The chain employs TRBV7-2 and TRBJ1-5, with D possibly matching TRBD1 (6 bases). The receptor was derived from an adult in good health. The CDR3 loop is CASSRDRSDQPQHF. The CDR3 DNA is TGTGCCAGCAGCCGCGACAGGTCCGATCAGCCCCAGCATTTT.